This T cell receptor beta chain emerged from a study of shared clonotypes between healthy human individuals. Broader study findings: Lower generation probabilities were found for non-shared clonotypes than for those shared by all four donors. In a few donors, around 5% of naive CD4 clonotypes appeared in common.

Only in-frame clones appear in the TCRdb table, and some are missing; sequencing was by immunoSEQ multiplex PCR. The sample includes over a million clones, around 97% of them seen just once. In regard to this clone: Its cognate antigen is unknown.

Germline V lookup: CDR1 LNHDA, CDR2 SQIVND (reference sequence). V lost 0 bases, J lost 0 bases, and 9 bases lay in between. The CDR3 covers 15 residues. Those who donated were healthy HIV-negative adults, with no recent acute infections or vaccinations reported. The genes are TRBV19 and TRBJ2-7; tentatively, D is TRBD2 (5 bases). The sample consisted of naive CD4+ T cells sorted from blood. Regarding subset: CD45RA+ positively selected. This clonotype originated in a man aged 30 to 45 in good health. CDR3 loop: CASSIDQRFSYEQYF. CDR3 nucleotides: TGTGCCAGTAGTATAGACCAGCGGTTCTCCTACGAGCAGTACTTC.